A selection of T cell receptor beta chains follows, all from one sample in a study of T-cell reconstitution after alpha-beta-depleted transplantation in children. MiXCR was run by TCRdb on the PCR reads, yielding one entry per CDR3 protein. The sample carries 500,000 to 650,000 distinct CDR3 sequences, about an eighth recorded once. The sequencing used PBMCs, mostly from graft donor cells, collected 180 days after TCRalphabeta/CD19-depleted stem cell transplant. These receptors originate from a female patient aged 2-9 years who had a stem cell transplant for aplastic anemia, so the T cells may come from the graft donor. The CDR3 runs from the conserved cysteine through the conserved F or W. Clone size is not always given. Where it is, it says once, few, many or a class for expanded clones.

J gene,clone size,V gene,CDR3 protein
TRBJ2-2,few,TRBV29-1,CSADGGAGRGELFF
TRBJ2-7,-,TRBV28,CASSRRLIGEQYF
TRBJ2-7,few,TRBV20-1,CSARVHGLAGSYEQYF
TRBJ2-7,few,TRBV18,CASSPRQTAYEQYF
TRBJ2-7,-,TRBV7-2,CASSPRLAEVGEQYF
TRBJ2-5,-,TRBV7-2,CASSLAAWTGARVKTQYF
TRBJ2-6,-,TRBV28,CASTPGGAYTGANVLTF
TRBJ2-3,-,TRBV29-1,CSVEDLYRRPSTDTQYF
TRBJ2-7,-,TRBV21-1,CASSKVGGYEQYF
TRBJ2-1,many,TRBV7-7,CASSLVVAGGLSSYNEQFF
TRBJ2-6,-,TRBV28,CASSWRGLGANVLTF
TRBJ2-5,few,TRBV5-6,CASSWDRGIETQYF
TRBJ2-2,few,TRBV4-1,CASSHGGVGVRTGELFF
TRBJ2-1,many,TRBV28,CASSNPWREGQSEQFF
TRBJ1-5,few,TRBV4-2,CASSQEGGGGQPQHF
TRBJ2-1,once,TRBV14,CASSPPFGLAGIYNEQFF
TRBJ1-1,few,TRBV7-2,CASSLEAAGANTEAFF
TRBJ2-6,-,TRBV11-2,CASSPRGLRAGVEEGANVLTF
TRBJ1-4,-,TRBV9,CASSPGTATNEKLFF
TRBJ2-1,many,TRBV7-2,CASSSGLAERHEQFF
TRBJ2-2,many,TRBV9,CASSLSGAAGTGELFF
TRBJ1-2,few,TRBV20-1,CSARKGWDERADGYTF
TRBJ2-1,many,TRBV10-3,CAISDGVSYNEQFF
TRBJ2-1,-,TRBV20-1,CSARDTSGMTYNEQFF
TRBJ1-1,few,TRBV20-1,CSARHYRVDTEAFF
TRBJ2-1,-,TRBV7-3,CASSLNSGSTHNEQFF
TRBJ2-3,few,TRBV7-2,CASSPKTGYDTQYF
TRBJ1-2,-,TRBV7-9,CASSFGLVYGYTF
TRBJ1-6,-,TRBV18,CASSQCTVWNSPLHF
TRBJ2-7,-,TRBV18,CASSPRLDADPYEQYF
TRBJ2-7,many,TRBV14,CASSQELGLSYEQYF
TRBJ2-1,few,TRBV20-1,CSARPSGSWSNEQFF
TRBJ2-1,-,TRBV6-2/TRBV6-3,CASSYSMRSYNEQFF
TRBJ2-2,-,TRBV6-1,CASSMGQGNTGELFF
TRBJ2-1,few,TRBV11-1,CASSFQPEGQFF
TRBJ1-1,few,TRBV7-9,CASSLGQGERNTEAFF
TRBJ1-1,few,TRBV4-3,CASSHRFFVGGSTNTEAFF
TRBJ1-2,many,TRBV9,CASSSPRDISDHYGYTF
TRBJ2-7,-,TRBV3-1,CASSHDNPYEQYF